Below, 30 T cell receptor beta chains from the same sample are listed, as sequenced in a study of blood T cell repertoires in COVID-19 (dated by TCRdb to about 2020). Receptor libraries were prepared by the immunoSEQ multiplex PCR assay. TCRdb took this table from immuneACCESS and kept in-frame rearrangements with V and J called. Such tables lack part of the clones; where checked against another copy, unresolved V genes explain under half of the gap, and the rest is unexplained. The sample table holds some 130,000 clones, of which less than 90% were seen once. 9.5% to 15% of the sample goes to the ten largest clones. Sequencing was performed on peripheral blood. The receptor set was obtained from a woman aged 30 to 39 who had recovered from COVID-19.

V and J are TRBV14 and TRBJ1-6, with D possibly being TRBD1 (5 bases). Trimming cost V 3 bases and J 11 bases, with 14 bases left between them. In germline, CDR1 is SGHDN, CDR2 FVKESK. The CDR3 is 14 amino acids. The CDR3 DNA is TGTGCCAGCAGCCAGGGACTTATAACGGCACCCCTCCACTTT. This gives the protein CASSQGLITAPLHF.

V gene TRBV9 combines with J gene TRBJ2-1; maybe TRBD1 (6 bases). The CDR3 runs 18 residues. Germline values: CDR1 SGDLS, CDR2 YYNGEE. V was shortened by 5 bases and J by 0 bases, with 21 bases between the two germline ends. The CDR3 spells CASSKTGTWPNSYNEQFF. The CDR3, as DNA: TGTGCCAGCAGTAAGACAGGCACTTGGCCCAACTCCTACAATGAGCAGTTCTTC. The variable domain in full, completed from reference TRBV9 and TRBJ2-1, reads DSGVTQTPKHLITATGQRVTLRCSPRSGDLSVYWYQQSLDQGLQFLIQYYNGEERAKGNILERFSAQQFPDLHSELNLSSLELGDSALYFCASSKTGTWPNSYNEQFFGPGTRLTVL.

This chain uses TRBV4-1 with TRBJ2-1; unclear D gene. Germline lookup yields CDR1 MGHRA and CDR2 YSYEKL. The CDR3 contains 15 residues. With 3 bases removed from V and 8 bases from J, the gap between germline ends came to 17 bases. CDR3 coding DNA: TGCGCCAGCAGCCAGACTCGGTCCCCTTCCGATGAGCAGTTCTTC. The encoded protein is CASSQTRSPSDEQFF.

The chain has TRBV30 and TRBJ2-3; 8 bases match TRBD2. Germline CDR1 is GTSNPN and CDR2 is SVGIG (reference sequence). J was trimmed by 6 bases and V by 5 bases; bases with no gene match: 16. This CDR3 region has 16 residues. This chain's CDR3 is CAWANSGETGGDTQYF. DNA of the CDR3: TGTGCCTGGGCTAATAGCGGGGAGACGGGAGGCGATACGCAGTATTTT.

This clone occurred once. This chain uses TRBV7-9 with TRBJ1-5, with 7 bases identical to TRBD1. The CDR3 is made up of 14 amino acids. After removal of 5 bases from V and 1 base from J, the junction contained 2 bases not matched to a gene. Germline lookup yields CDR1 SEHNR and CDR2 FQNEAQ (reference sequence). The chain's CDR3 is CASSLTGSNQPQHF. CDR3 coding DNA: TGTGCCAGCAGCCTGACAGGGAGCAATCAGCCCCAGCATTTT.

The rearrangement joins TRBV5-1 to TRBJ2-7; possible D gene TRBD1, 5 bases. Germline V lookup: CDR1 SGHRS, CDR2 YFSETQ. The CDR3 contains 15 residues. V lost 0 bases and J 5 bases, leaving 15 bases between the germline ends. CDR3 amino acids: CASSLAQGILHEQYF. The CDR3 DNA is TGCGCCAGCAGCTTGGCCCAGGGCATCTTGCACGAGCAGTACTTC.

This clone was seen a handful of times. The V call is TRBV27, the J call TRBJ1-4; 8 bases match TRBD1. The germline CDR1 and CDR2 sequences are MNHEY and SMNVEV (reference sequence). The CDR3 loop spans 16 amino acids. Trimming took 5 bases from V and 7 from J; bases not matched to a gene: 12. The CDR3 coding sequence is TGTGCCAGCAGTCCGGGACAGGCCATTACGGGTGAAAAACTGTTTTTT. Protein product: CASSPGQAITGEKLFF. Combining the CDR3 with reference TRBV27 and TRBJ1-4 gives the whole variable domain EAQVTQNPRYLITVTGKKLTVTCSQNMNHEYMSWYRQDPGLGLRQIYYSMNVEVTDKGDVPEGYKVSRKEKRNFPLILESPSPNQTSLYFCASSPGQAITGEKLFFGSGTQLSVL.

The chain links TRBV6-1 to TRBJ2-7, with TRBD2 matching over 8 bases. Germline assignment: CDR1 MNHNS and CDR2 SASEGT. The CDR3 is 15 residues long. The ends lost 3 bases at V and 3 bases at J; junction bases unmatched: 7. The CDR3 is CASSDAGGSRYEQYF. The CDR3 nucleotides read TGTGCCAGCAGTGATGCGGGAGGCAGCCGCTACGAGCAGTACTTC.

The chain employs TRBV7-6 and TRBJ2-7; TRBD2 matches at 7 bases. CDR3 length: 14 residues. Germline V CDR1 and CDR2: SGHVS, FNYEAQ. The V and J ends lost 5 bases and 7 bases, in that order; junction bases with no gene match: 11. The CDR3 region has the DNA TGTGCCAGCAGCCCAAGATTGGGGAGGGAGGAGCAGTACTTC. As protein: CASSPRLGREEQYF.

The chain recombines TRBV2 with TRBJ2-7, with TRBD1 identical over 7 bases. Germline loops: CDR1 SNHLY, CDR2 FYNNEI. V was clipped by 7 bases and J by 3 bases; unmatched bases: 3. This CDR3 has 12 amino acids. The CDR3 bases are TGTGCCAGCAAGCGACAGGGCTACGAGCAGTACTTC. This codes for CASKRQGYEQYF.

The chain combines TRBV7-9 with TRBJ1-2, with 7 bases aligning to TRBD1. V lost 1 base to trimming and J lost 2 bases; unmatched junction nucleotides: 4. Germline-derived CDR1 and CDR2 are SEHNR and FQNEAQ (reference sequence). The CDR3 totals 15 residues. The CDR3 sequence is CASSLVATGNYGYTF. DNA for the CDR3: TGTGCCAGCAGCTTAGTTGCGACAGGGAACTATGGCTACACCTTC.

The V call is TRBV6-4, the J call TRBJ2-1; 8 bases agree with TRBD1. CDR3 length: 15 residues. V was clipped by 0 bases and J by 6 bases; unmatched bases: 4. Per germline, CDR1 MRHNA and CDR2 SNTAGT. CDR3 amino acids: CASSDSRTGINEQFF. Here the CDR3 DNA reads TGTGCCAGCAGTGACTCGCGGACAGGGATCAATGAGCAGTTCTTC.

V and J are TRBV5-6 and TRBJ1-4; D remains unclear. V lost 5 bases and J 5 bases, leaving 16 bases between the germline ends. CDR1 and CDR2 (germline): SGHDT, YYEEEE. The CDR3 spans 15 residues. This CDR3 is CASRATADNNEKLFF. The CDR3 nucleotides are TGTGCCAGCAGAGCTACGGCGGATAACAATGAAAAACTGTTTTTT.

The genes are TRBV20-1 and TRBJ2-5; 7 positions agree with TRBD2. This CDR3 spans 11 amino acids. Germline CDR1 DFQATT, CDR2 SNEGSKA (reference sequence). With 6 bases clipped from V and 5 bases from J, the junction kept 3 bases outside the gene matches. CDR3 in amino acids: CSARTSETQYF. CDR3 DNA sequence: TGCAGTGCCCGGACTAGTGAGACCCAGTACTTC.

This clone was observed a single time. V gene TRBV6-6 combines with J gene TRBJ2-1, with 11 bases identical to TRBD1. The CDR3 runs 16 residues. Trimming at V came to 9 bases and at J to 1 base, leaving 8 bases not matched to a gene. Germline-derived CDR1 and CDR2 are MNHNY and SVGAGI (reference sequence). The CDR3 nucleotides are TGTGCCAGTCTCCGGGGGACAGGGGGATCCTACAATGAGCAGTTCTTC. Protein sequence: CASLRGTGGSYNEQFF.

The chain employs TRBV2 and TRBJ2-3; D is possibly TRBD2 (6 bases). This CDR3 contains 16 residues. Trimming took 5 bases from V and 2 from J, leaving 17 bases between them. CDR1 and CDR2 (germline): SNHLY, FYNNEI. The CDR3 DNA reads TGTGCCAGCAGTTACGCCGGGACTCAAAACACAGATACGCAGTATTTT. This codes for CASSYAGTQNTDTQYF. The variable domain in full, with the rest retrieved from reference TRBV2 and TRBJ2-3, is EPEVTQTPSHQVTQMGQEVILRCVPISNHLYFYWYRQILGQKVEFLVSFYNNEISEKSEIFDDQFSVERPDGSNFTLKIRSTKLEDSAMYFCASSYAGTQNTDTQYFGPGTRLTVL.

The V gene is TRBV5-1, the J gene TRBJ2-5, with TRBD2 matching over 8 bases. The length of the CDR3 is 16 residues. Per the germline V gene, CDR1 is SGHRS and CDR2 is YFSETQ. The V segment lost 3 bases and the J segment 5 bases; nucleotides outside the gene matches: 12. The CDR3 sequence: CASSSMFAGGGETQYF. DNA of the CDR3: TGCGCCAGCAGCTCCATGTTCGCGGGGGGCGGTGAGACCCAGTACTTC.

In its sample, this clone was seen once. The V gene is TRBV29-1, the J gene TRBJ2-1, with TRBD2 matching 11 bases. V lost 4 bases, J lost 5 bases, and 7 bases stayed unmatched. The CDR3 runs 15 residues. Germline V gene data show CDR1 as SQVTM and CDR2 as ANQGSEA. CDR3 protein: CSVGDSGLADNEQFF. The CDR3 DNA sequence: TGCAGCGTTGGGGATTCGGGACTAGCGGACAATGAGCAGTTCTTC.

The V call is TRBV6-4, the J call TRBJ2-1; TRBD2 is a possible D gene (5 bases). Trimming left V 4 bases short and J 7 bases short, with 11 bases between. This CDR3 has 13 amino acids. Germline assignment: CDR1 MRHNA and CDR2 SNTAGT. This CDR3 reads CASSVASGNEQFF. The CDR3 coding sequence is TGTGCCAGCAGTGTAGCGTCTGGTAATGAGCAGTTCTTC.

The CDR3 loop is CASSLAGNTDTQYF. The CDR3 DNA is TGCGCCAGCAGCTTAGCGGGAAACACAGATACGCAGTATTTT. The chain has TRBV5-1 and TRBJ2-3; 7 bases match TRBD2. With 2 bases clipped from V and 2 bases from J, the junction kept 2 bases outside the gene matches. The CDR3 runs 14 residues. CDR1 and CDR2 (germline): SGHRS, YFSETQ.

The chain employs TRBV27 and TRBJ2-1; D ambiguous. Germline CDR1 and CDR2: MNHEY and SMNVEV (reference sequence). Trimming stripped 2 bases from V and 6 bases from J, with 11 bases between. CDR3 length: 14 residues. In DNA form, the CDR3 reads TGTGCCAGCAGTTTAGGAGTTTCGGTCAATGAGCAGTTCTTC. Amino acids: CASSLGVSVNEQFF.

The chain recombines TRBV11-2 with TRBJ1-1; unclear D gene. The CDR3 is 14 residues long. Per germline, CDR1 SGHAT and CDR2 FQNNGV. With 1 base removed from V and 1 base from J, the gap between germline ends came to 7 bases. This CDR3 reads CASSLGGENTEAFF. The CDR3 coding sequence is TGTGCCAGCAGCTTAGGAGGAGAGAACACTGAAGCTTTCTTT.

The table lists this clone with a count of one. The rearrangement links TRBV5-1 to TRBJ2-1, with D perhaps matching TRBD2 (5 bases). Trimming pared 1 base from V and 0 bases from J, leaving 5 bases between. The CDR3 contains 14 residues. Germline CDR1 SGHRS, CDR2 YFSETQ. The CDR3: CASSLTSSYNEQFF. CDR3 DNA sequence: TGCGCCAGCAGCTTGACTAGCTCCTACAATGAGCAGTTCTTC.

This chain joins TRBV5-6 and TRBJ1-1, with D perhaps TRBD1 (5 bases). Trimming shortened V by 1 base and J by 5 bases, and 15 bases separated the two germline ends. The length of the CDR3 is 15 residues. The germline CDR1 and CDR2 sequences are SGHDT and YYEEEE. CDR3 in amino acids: CASSLSWQGSTEAFF. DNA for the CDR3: TGTGCCAGCAGCTTGTCGTGGCAGGGTAGTACTGAAGCTTTCTTT.

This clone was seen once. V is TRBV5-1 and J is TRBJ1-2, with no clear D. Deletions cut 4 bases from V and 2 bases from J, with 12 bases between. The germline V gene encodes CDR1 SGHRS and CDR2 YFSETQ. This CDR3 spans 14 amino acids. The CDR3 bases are TGCGCCAGCAGCCGAGACGGAGGGAACTATGGCTACACCTTC. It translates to CASSRDGGNYGYTF.

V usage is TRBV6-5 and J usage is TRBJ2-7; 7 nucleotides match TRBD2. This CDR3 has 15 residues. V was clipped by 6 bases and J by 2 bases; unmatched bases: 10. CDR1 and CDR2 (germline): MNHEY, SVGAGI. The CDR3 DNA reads TGTGCCAGCAGCACTGAAGGGCGGGGGACCTACGAGCAGTACTTC. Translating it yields CASSTEGRGTYEQYF.

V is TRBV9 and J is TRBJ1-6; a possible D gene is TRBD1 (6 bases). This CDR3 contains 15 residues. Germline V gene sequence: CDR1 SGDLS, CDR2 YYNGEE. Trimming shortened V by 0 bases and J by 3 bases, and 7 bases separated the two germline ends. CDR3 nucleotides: TGTGCCAGCAGCGTAGGGACAGACTATAATTCACCCCTCCACTTT. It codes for CASSVGTDYNSPLHF.

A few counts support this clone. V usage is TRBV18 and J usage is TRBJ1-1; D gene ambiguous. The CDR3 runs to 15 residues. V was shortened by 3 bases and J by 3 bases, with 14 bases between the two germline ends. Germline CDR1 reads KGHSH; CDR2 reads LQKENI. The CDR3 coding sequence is TGTGCCAGCTCACCGCCCCTTGTGGGAGACACTGAAGCTTTCTTT. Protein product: CASSPPLVGDTEAFF.

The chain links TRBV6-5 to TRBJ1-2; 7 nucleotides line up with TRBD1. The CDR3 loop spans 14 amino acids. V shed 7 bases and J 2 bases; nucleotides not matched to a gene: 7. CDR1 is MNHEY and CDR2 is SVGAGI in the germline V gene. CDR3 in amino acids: CASNRQGSNYGYTF. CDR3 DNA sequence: TGTGCCAGCAACCGACAGGGCTCAAACTATGGCTACACCTTC.

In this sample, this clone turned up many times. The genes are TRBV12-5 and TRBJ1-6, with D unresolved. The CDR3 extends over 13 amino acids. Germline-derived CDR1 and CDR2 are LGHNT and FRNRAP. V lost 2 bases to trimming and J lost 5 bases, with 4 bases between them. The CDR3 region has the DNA TGTGCTAGTGGTTTGATCGATAATTCACCCCTCCACTTT. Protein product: CASGLIDNSPLHF.